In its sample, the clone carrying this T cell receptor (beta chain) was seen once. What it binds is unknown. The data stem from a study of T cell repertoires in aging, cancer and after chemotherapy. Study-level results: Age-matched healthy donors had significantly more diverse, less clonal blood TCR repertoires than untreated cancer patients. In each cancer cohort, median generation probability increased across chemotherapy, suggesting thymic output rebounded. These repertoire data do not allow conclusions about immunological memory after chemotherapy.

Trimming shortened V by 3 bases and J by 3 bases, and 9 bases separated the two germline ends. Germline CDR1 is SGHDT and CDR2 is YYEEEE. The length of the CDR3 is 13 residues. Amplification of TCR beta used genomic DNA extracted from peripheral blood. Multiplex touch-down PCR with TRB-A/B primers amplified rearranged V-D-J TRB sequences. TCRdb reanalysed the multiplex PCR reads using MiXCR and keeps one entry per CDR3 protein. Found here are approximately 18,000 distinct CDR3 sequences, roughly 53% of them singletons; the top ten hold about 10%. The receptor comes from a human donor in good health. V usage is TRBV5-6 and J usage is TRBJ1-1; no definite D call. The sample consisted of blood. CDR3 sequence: CASSSRADTEAFF. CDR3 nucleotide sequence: TGTGCCAGCAGCTCTAGGGCGGACACTGAAGCTTTCTTT.